A single T cell receptor beta chain is shown here with its context. CDR1 and CDR2 (germline): KGHSH, LQKENI. V dropped 3 bases and J dropped 4; count of bases not matched to a gene: 4. The CDR3 has 14 residues. This sample was taken from a study of blood T cell repertoires in COVID-19. Overall study context: The study drew acute and convalescent COVID-19 samples from the United States, Italy and Spain. The analysed material was cDNA or gDNA that came from T cells, B-cell-depleted T cells, or PBMCs.

In the original workflow: Estimation of nucleated cell counts relied on the amplification of reference gene primers. The repertoire was sequenced with immunoSEQ multiplex PCR; TCRdb's copy has only in-frame clones and lacks some. V and J calls and clone size are those listed in that table; D and trimming were worked out from the DNA. The data contain around 270,000 clones, 88% of them singletons. Sequenced sample: peripheral blood. The clonotype comes from a man between 60 and 70 years old who had recovered from COVID-19. The genes are TRBV18 and TRBJ1-2; 8 bases map to TRBD1. The CDR3: CASSPSTGAYGYTF. Here the CDR3 DNA reads TGTGCCAGCTCACCTTCGACAGGGGCCTATGGCTACACCTTC.